This TCR beta chain was sequenced in a study of T cell responses to AZD1222 COVID-19 vaccine. Findings and caveats of the study: Sampled repertoires all dated from after the peak T cell response.

The CDR3 totals 15 residues. Deletions cut 2 bases from V and 2 bases from J, with 10 bases between. Germline lookup yields CDR1 ENHRY and CDR2 SYGVKD. Worth noting for this clone: Antigen unknown.

Produced via immunoSEQ multiplex PCR; TCRdb's table is partial and in-frame only. The table has roughly 130,000 clones, around 90% seen once. The source material was peripheral blood, sampled on day 0 of AZD1222 vaccination. The TCR sequence derives from an adult in good health. The genes are TRBV10-3 and TRBJ2-1; no clear D gene. DNA of the CDR3: TGTGCCATCAGTGAGCCGGGCATGGCCTACAATGAGCAGTTCTTC. Amino acids: CAISEPGMAYNEQFF.